This T cell receptor (beta chain) was captured by sequencing in a study of beta chain features in type 1 diabetes. Whole-study findings and limits: Cells carrying high TCR expression could end up over-represented when cDNA is sequenced. TCRB CDR3 length was moderately but significantly reduced in all four CD4+ subsets of Type 1 diabetes patients.

TCRB transcripts that were expressed got sequenced, as all of the isolated RNA had been reverse transcribed. Using immunoSEQ multiplex PCR, the repertoire was profiled, and TCRdb retains in-frame clones only, with some absent. The sample has some 150,000 clones; more than 10% are singletons. The CDR3 sequence is 18 residues long. V was cut by 1 base and J by 0 bases, with 16 bases left in between. The germline V gene has CDR1 SGHTA and CDR2 FQGNSA. There are many counts of this clone. Its antigen remains unknown. The sequenced sample consisted of central memory CD4+ T cells from blood. This sequence joins TRBV7-2 and TRBJ2-4, with TRBD1 as a possible D gene (6 bases). The receptor was isolated from a man between 18 and 35 years old with type 1 diabetes. The CDR3 DNA sequence: TGTGCCAGCAGCTTAGAAGGGGCTGGGACAATAGCCAAAAACATTCAGTACTTC. Its translation: CASSLEGAGTIAKNIQYF.